This TCR beta chain is drawn from a study of T-cell memory formation after mild COVID-19. This clonotype was counted between two and nine times. One entry per CDR3 protein results from TCRdb running MiXCR on the 5' RACE reads. This table holds fewer than 250,000 distinct CDR3 sequences, about 27% found once. This CDR3 spans 12 amino acids. Unmatched junction bases numbered 3, after V lost 4 bases and J lost 9 bases. Germline V gives CDR1 LGHDT, CDR2 YNNKEL (reference sequence). The sample was PBMCs or a T cell subset sorted from them (not recorded which). This chain links TRBV3-1 with TRBJ2-1; TRBD1 agrees at 7 bases. The TCR sequence derives from an adult woman who had mild COVID-19 (a few samples of this study predate the infection). Cell type and time point are not known. CDR3: CASSPRQGEQFF. The CDR3 nucleotides are TGTGCCAGCAGCCCACGACAGGGTGAGCAGTTCTTC.